One sample yielded the 8 T cell receptor beta chains listed below, sequenced in a study of B cell selection in AIRE deficiency. Conventional CD4 T cells were sorted as CD4+CD127+ cells. TCRdb keeps only in-frame clones here, not all; method: immunoSEQ multiplex PCR. The table records tens of thousands of clones, about 96% of them present only once. Sequencing was performed on CD4+CD127+ conventional T cells sorted from PBMCs. The receptors come from a human donor in good health.

J is TRBJ2-7 and V is TRBV7-6; 10 bases match TRBD1. V lost 5 bases to trimming and J lost 2 bases; unmatched junction nucleotides: 6. CDR3 length: 15 residues. From germline, CDR1 is SGHVS and CDR2 FNYEAQ. The CDR3, as DNA: TGTGCCAGCAGCAAAGGACAGGGGGGGACCTACGAGCAGTACTTC. Protein sequence: CASSKGQGGTYEQYF. The full variable domain, rest sourced from reference TRBV7-6 and TRBJ2-7, is GAGVSQSPRYKVTKRGQDVALRCDPISGHVSLYWYRQALGQGPEFLTYFNYEAQQDKSGLPNDRFSAERPEGSISTLTIQRTEQRDSAMYRCASSKGQGGTYEQYFGPGTRLTVT.

This clone has only one observation. The genes are TRBV5-1 and TRBJ1-4; no reliable D call. The V gene's germline CDR1 is SGHRS and CDR2 YFSETQ. This CDR3 has 15 residues. Trimming took off 0 bases at V and 8 bases at J, with 14 bases between the two ends. CDR3 coding DNA: TGCGCCAGCAGCTTGGGTCGGGGAGGGAGCGAAAAACTGTTTTTT. This encodes CASSLGRGGSEKLFF. Full variable domain (rest looked up from reference TRBV5-1 and TRBJ1-4): KAGVTQTPRYLIKTRGQQVTLSCSPISGHRSVSWYQQTPGQGLQFLFEYFSETQRNKGNFPGRFSGRQFSNSRSEMNVSTLELGDSALYLCASSLGRGGSEKLFFGSGTQLSVL.

The CDR3 loop is CASSGLLAGAQETQYF. In DNA, the CDR3 is TGTGCCAGCTCAGGCTTACTAGCGGGGGCGCAAGAGACCCAGTACTTC. The chain combines TRBV18 with TRBJ2-5; 11 bases line up with TRBD2. Trimming took 5 bases from V and 2 from J; bases not matched to a gene: 7. The CDR3 spans 16 residues. Germline V gene data show CDR1 as KGHSH and CDR2 as LQKENI.

This chain joins TRBV6-6 and TRBJ1-5, with a weak D call TRBD1 (5 bases). Germline values: CDR1 MNHNY, CDR2 SVGAGI (reference sequence). The CDR3 consists of 14 residues. Trimming took 5 bases from V and 5 from J, leaving 13 bases between them. CDR3 region: CASSRRGTHQPQHF. CDR3 in DNA: TGTGCCAGCAGTCGTCGGGGGACGCATCAGCCCCAGCATTTT.

This chain uses TRBV14 with TRBJ2-5, with a weak D call TRBD2 (6 bases). The ends were cut back, 1 base at V and 5 bases at J, with 11 bases in the middle. From germline, CDR1 is SGHDN and CDR2 FVKESK. This CDR3 is 14 amino acids long. The CDR3 DNA reads as TGTGCCAGCAGCCAAGCCCACGGGGGTGAGACCCAGTACTTC. Its protein is CASSQAHGGETQYF.

The count of this clone is one. The chain links TRBV2 to TRBJ1-1, with no clear D. With 9 bases removed from V and 1 base from J, the gap between germline ends came to 18 bases. The CDR3 loop spans 15 amino acids. Germline loops: CDR1 SNHLY, CDR2 FYNNEI. This CDR3 is CASTRDNSGNTEAFF. The CDR3 DNA is TGTGCCAGTACCCGGGATAACTCAGGGAACACTGAAGCTTTCTTT.

As concerns this clone: This CDR3 is also generated by other DNA sequences in the sample. The V and J genes are TRBV7-9 and TRBJ2-7; 7 bases align to TRBD2. Losses at the gene ends were 5 bases for V and 3 bases for J; bases not matched to a gene: 7. CDR3 length equals 14 residues. CDR1 SEHNR and CDR2 FQNEAQ come from the germline V gene (reference sequence). The CDR3: CASSTGLPHYEQYF. CDR3 DNA sequence: TGTGCCAGCAGCACGGGACTACCCCACTACGAGCAGTACTTC.

The chain is built from TRBV6-6 and TRBJ1-1; TRBD1 matches 8 bases. V lost 2 bases, J lost 4 bases, and 6 bases stayed unmatched. Germline CDR1 MNHNY, CDR2 SVGAGI (reference sequence). This CDR3 has 15 amino acids. The chain's CDR3 is CASSYADRAGTEAFF. DNA of the CDR3: TGTGCCAGCAGTTACGCGGACAGGGCGGGCACTGAAGCTTTCTTT.